Listed below are T cell receptor beta chains from one sample, sequenced in a study of neurological immune-mediated disorders. A single record per CDR3 protein comes from TCRdb applying MiXCR to the 5' RACE reads. The sample records 90,000 to 100,000 distinct CDR3 sequences, around 3.3% being singletons. Sequenced input: PBMCs. The receptors come from a woman in her late teens or twenties with multiple sclerosis. The CDR3 runs from the conserved cysteine through the conserved F or W. A D gene is named only where the DNA matches it firmly. Not all rows give a size; the values are once, few, many and, for expanded clones, a class.

many	TRBV5-1	TRBJ2-1	TRBD2	TGCGCCAGCAGCTTAACCCCCGGGACTAGCGGGAGGAATGAGCAGTTCTTC	CASSLTPGTSGRNEQFF
many	TRBV6-5	TRBJ1-3	TRBD1	TGTGCCAGCAGTTCCCGACAGGGGAACTCTGGAAACACCATATATTTT	CASSSRQGNSGNTIYF
many	TRBV5-6	TRBJ2-3	TRBD2	TGTGCCAGCGCCCAGAGCGGGAGGCACACAGATACGCAGTATTTT	CASAQSGRHTDTQYF
many	TRBV4-2	TRBJ2-5	.	TGTGCCAGCAGCCAAGATCTAGCCGGGGGTCGGGAGACCCAGTACTTC	CASSQDLAGGRETQYF
many	TRBV6-5	TRBJ1-2	.	TGTGCCAGCAGTTACGAACAGTACTATGGCTACACCTTC	CASSYEQYYGYTF
medium-sized	TRBV12-3/TRBV12-4	TRBJ2-1	.	TGTGCCAGCAGTTTAGGACAGAACAATGAGCAGTTCTTC	CASSLGQNNEQFF
many	TRBV20-1	TRBJ2-1	TRBD2	TGCAGCGGGAGGACTAGCGGGCCGTACAATGAGCAGTTCTTC	CSGRTSGPYNEQFF
many	TRBV27	TRBJ2-1	.	TGTGCCAGCAGCACTGCCGGCTCCTACAATGAGCAGTTCTTC	CASSTAGSYNEQFF
many	TRBV20-1	TRBJ1-2	.	TGCAGTGCTAGAGAAGGACAGAACTATGGCTACACCTTC	CSAREGQNYGYTF
many	TRBV6-4	TRBJ1-5	.	TGTGCCAGCAGTCAGGACGGAATTAATCAGCCCCAGCATTTT	CASSQDGINQPQHF
many	TRBV6-6	TRBJ1-6	TRBD1	TGTGCCAGCAGTCCCCGGGCAGGGGGCGATGGTTCACCCCTCCACTTT	CASSPRAGGDGSPLHF
many	TRBV5-6	TRBJ1-3	.	TGTGCCAGCACCTCCACGCGGCAGGGAAACACCATATATTTT	CASTSTRQGNTIYF
many	TRBV20-1	TRBJ2-1	TRBD2	TGCAGTGTCAGCGGGCTAGCGGGAGGAGATGAGCAGTTCTTC	CSVSGLAGGDEQFF
many	TRBV6-1	TRBJ1-2	.	TGTGCCAGCAGGGAATCGGCGGGAGGCTACACCTTC	CASRESAGGYTF
many	TRBV6-6	TRBJ1-5	TRBD1	TGTGCCAGCAGTTACGGCCCCGGAAGAGGGGGCGGCAATCAGCCCCAGCATTTT	CASSYGPGRGGGNQPQHF
few	TRBV12-3/TRBV12-4	TRBJ2-2	.	TGTGCCAGCAGTACTCTCGCGGCCGGGGAGCTGTTTTTT	CASSTLAAGELFF
many	TRBV20-1	TRBJ1-6	.	TGCAGTGCCTACGACAGGTACCTGGATTCACCCCTCCACTTT	CSAYDRYLDSPLHF
.	TRBV27	TRBJ1-2	TRBD1	TGTGCCAGCAGTTTTAACGGCAGGGGGCGCGAGGGCTACACCTTC	CASSFNGRGREGYTF
many	TRBV5-1	TRBJ1-1	TRBD1	TGCGCCAGCAGCGGACAGGGGATGAACACTGAAGCTTTCTTT	CASSGQGMNTEAFF
many	TRBV11-2	TRBJ2-5	.	TGTGCCAGCAGCCCCTACGGAGAGACCCAGTACTTC	CASSPYGETQYF
many	TRBV27	TRBJ2-5	TRBD1	TGTGCCAGCAGTCCAGTACACAGGGGTTACCAAGAGACCCAGTACTTC	CASSPVHRGYQETQYF
many	TRBV9	TRBJ1-6	.	TGTGCCAGCAGCGCCCGGGACATAAATTCACCCCTCCACTTT	CASSARDINSPLHF
many	TRBV5-1	TRBJ2-5	.	TGCGCCAGCAGCCCCGGGACGTCTTCGGAGACCCAGTACTTC	CASSPGTSSETQYF
many	TRBV7-2	TRBJ1-2	.	TGTGCCAGCAGTTCATTAGGGACGGTCTATGGCTACACCTTC	CASSSLGTVYGYTF
few	TRBV10-3	TRBJ1-1	.	TGTAACGCCCGAAAGTTGAACACTGAAGCTTTCTTT	CNARKLNTEAFF
many	TRBV6-5	TRBJ1-5	.	TGTGCCAGCAGAACCAAGGGAGACCCTCCCGGGAGCAATCAGCCCCAGCATTTT	CASRTKGDPPGSNQPQHF
many	TRBV10-2	TRBJ1-3	.	TGCGCCAGCACGGGGGACTCTGGAAACACCATATATTTT	CASTGDSGNTIYF
many	TRBV7-2	TRBJ2-3	.	TGTGCCAGCAGCCTCATGGGGGGGGCGCCTAGCACAGATACGCAGTATTTT	CASSLMGGAPSTDTQYF
.	TRBV5-5	TRBJ1-3	.	TGTGCCAGCACCTTGACAGGAACCGGTGGAAACACCATATATTTT	CASTLTGTGGNTIYF
few	TRBV20-1	TRBJ1-3	.	TGCAGTGCTAGAGGCAACACAGGGCTCTCTGGAAAAAACATATATTTT	CSARGNTGLSGKNIYF
many	TRBV5-1	TRBJ2-1	.	TGCGCCAGCAGCTTGGCCGTCAATGAGCAGTTCTTC	CASSLAVNEQFF
many	TRBV7-2	TRBJ1-1	.	TGTGCCAGCAGCTCAGAGGGGCTTGACACTGAAGCTTTCTTT	CASSSEGLDTEAFF
many	TRBV24-1	TRBJ1-5	TRBD1	TGTGCCACCAGTGAGAATACAGGGGGCGGTCAGCCCCAGCATTTT	CATSENTGGGQPQHF
.	TRBV20-1	TRBJ2-7	TRBD2	TGCAGTGCTAGAGGATTTTCCGGGAGGGCTCTATACGAGCAGTACTTC	CSARGFSGRALYEQYF
few	TRBV5-1	TRBJ2-3	.	TGCGCCAGCAGCTTGACCCCGTACACAGATACGCAGTATTTT	CASSLTPYTDTQYF
many	TRBV28	TRBJ1-2	.	TGTGCCAGTACAAGGACAGTTTCTAACTATGGCTACACCTTC	CASTRTVSNYGYTF
few	TRBV18	TRBJ2-5	.	TGTGCCAGCTCACCACCGTTTGCGGACAGCCTTGGCACCCAGTACTTC	CASSPPFADSLGTQYF
many	TRBV20-1	TRBJ2-3	.	TGCAGTGCTAGTTTGGGGCCTGGAATGGTAGATACGCAGTATTTT	CSASLGPGMVDTQYF
few	TRBV20-1	TRBJ2-5	.	TGCAGTGCTATAAGGGGGTTAGAGACCCAGTACTTC	CSAIRGLETQYF
many	TRBV10-3	TRBJ1-2	TRBD1	TGTGCCATCAGTGAATTGCCGGGACAGGGAAACTATGGCTACACCTTC	CAISELPGQGNYGYTF
many	TRBV10-3	TRBJ1-3	TRBD1	TGTGCCATCAGCTCCCCTGGACAGGTCACTGGAAACACCATATATTTT	CAISSPGQVTGNTIYF
many	TRBV20-1	TRBJ2-7	TRBD1	TGCAGTGCTACTACCTCCGGGACAGGGGCCTACGAGCAGTACTTC	CSATTSGTGAYEQYF
many	TRBV3-1	TRBJ1-6	.	TGTGCCAGCAGGTCAACAGCCGGGCCCTGGAGGTCACCCCTCCACTTT	CASRSTAGPWRSPLHF
many	TRBV7-8	TRBJ2-7	.	TGTGCCAGCAGCTTAGCGGCAGCCTTCTACGAGCAGTACTTC	CASSLAAAFYEQYF
many	TRBV6-1	TRBJ2-5	.	TGTGCCAGCAGTGAAACGGAGACCCAGTACTTC	CASSETETQYF
.	TRBV28	TRBJ2-5	TRBD1	TGTGCCAGCAGTTCGTTCCACAGGGGTGTAGAGACCCAGTACTTC	CASSSFHRGVETQYF
many	TRBV19	TRBJ2-7	.	TGTGCCAGTAGTTCGGGACCCTCAAATTGGGGCTACGAGCAGTACTTC	CASSSGPSNWGYEQYF
many	TRBV10-3	TRBJ1-2	.	TGTGCCATCACCCCTCAGGGTTCGAACTATGGCTACACCTTC	CAITPQGSNYGYTF
many	TRBV5-1	TRBJ1-4	.	TGCGCCAGCAGCAGGGAAGATGAAAAACTGTTTTTT	CASSREDEKLFF
many	TRBV4-3	TRBJ2-2	.	TGCGCCAGCAGCCAATCACTGAACACCGGGGAGCTGTTTTTT	CASSQSLNTGELFF
.	TRBV5-1	TRBJ2-3	.	TGCGCCAGCAGCCTCCACCCGGGTGGGGCAGATACGCAGTATTTT	CASSLHPGGADTQYF
few	TRBV7-6	TRBJ2-2	TRBD2	TGTGCCAGCAGCCCTATCGCGGGAGTACCCACCGGGGAGCTGTTTTTT	CASSPIAGVPTGELFF